A single sample is the source of the 12 T cell receptor beta chains below, sequenced in a study of blood T cells in healthy people across ages. Using a J-beta primer mix together with a sample-barcoded 5' primer, a second PCR was run for about 6 to 11 cycles. A single record per CDR3 protein comes from TCRdb applying MiXCR to the 5' RACE reads. The sample gives about 800,000 distinct CDR3 sequences, around a quarter of which show up once; under 4.5% is in the top ten. The same specimen was also included in a second study, on T cells of mothers and their children.

Source material: blood. Receptors were obtained from a boy aged 5-17 years in good health.

V and J are TRBV6-2 or TRBV6-3 and TRBJ2-4, with D unresolved. Deletions cut 4 bases from V and 0 bases from J, with 10 bases between. There are 15 residues in the CDR3. In germline, CDR1 is MNHEY, CDR2 SVGEGT. Here the CDR3 reads CASSFRHLAKNIQYF. CDR3 DNA sequence: TGTGCCAGCAGTTTCCGGCACCTAGCCAAAAACATTCAGTACTTC.

The J gene is TRBJ1-2, the V gene TRBV20-1; the match to TRBD1 covers 8 bases. This CDR3 spans 14 amino acids. Losses at the gene ends were 2 bases for V and 4 bases for J; bases not matched to a gene: 6. Germline assignment: CDR1 DFQATT and CDR2 SNEGSKA (reference sequence). CDR3 region: CSARPITGGYGYTF. As DNA, the CDR3 is TGCAGTGCTAGACCGATTACAGGGGGCTATGGCTACACCTTC.

This clonotype was seen a few times. The chain is built from TRBV7-9 and TRBJ2-7; 7 bases fit TRBD1. The V and J ends lost 2 bases and 5 bases, in that order; junction bases with no gene match: 12. This CDR3 is 16 amino acids long. Germline-derived CDR1 and CDR2 are SEHNR and FQNEAQ (reference sequence). CDR3 residues: CASSLIGAGGSNEQYF. CDR3 coding DNA: TGTGCCAGCAGCTTAATTGGGGCAGGGGGATCGAACGAGCAGTACTTC.

This clonotype showed up just a few times. CDR3 region: CASSGGARYTDTQYF. For the CDR3, the DNA is TGTGCCAGCAGCGGGGGGGCTAGGTACACAGATACGCAGTATTTT. V is TRBV9 and J is TRBJ2-3, with D perhaps matching TRBD1 or TRBD2 (6 bases each). The CDR3 has 15 residues. Trimming left V 3 bases short and J 2 bases short, with 13 bases between. CDR1 and CDR2 (germline): SGDLS, YYNGEE.

The sample holds a few counts of this clonotype. The chain joins TRBV3-1 to TRBJ2-7; tentatively, D is TRBD2 (6 bases). The CDR3 covers 13 residues. Germline assignment: CDR1 LGHDT and CDR2 YNNKEL (reference sequence). V was shortened by 2 bases and J by 3 bases, with 8 bases between the two germline ends. The CDR3 protein is CASSQPGVYEQYF. The CDR3 DNA reads as TGTGCCAGCAGCCAACCGGGGGTCTACGAGCAGTACTTC.

This chain connects TRBV29-1 to TRBJ2-5; 10 bases align to TRBD2. Trimming took 2 bases from V and 2 from J; bases not matched to a gene: 8. Germline CDR1 SQVTM, CDR2 ANQGSEA. CDR3 length equals 16 residues. The CDR3 is CSVESPGLAPQETQYF. The CDR3 region has the DNA TGCAGCGTTGAATCCCCGGGACTAGCGCCTCAAGAGACCCAGTACTTC.

This clonotype was picked up one time. This sequence may be a read error, since a much larger clone differs from it by one base. V gene TRBV6-4 combines with J gene TRBJ2-3, with 8 bases lining up with TRBD2. Trimming removed 4 bases from V and 1 base from J; junction bases left unmatched: 4. CDR1 is MRHNA and CDR2 is SNTAGT in the germline V gene. This CDR3 has 15 amino acids. The CDR3 DNA is TGTGCCAGCAGTGGCTCAGCGGGAGGCACAGATACGCAGTATTTT. Protein product: CASSGSAGGTDTQYF.

Details on this clonotype: One end of the junction fails to match germline, which may point to a read error. The chain recombines TRBV7-3 with TRBJ2-2; D is possibly TRBD1 or TRBD2 (5 bases each). The CDR3 extends over 15 amino acids. Looked up from germline, CDR1 is SGHTA and CDR2 is FQGTGA. The CDR3 loop is CASSLEFWGTGEPFF. In DNA, the CDR3 is TGTGCCAGCAGCTTAGAGTTCTGGGGCACCGGGGAGCCGTTTTTT.

On this clonotype itself: At one of its ends the junction is not consistent with the germline gene, which may arise from a read error. The chain recombines TRBV7-7 with TRBJ2-1; D is unclear. Germline loops: CDR1 SSHAT, CDR2 FNYEAQ (reference sequence). The CDR3 has 16 residues. The CDR3 spells CASSSQPEHSYNEQFF. CDR3 nucleotides: TGTGCTAGCAGCTCACAACCGGAGCACTCCTACAATGAGCAGTTCTTC.

In this sample, this clonotype turned up a few times. The J gene is TRBJ2-3, the V gene TRBV12-3 or TRBV12-4; 8 bases agree with TRBD1. This CDR3 spans 14 amino acids. The V and J ends lost 4 bases and 6 bases, in that order; junction bases with no gene match: 6. CDR3 amino acids: CASSYDRGADTQYF. The CDR3 coding sequence is TGTGCCAGCAGTTACGACAGGGGTGCGGATACGCAGTATTTT.

In its sample, this clonotype was seen a few times. V gene TRBV18 combines with J gene TRBJ2-5; the D gene is possibly TRBD1 (5 bases). The CDR3 has 16 amino acids. CDR1 KGHSH and CDR2 LQKENI come from the germline V gene. V was trimmed by 4 bases and J by 4 bases, leaving 19 bases between them. Here the CDR3 DNA reads TGTGCCAGCTCACGTGATCAGGGCTCGGTGGGAGAGACCCAGTACTTC. It encodes CASSRDQGSVGETQYF.

This clonotype occurred many times. In nucleotides, the CDR3 is TGTGCCAGCAGTGAGACCCTGGCAGGGGCAAGTGAAGCTTTCTTT. Translating gives CASSETLAGASEAFF. The chain recombines TRBV6-1 with TRBJ1-1, with D perhaps TRBD1 (6 bases). Trimming left V 3 bases short and J 7 bases short, with 18 bases between. The CDR3 length is 15 residues. Germline-derived CDR1 and CDR2 are MNHNS and SASEGT.